These 17 T cell receptor beta chains came from one sample sequenced in a study of T cells after yellow fever vaccination. One entry per CDR3 protein results from TCRdb running MiXCR on the 5' RACE reads. Altogether around 330,000 distinct CDR3 sequences are present, approximately 3.9% being singletons, with the ten largest covering about a quarter. Sequencing was performed on PBMCs, taken on the day of the yellow fever booster vaccination. These TCRs come from a man aged 18 to 30 who received the YFV17D yellow fever vaccine.

The table lists this clonotype with a few counts. The CDR3 reads CATSDLRIQYF. The CDR3 DNA reads TGTGCCACCAGTGATTTACGCATTCAGTACTTC. The chain recombines TRBV24-1 with TRBJ2-4; unclear D gene. CDR1 and CDR2 (germline): KGHDR, SFDVKD. Deletions cut 1 base from V and 9 bases from J, with 3 bases between. CDR3 length: 11 amino acids.

This clonotype was observed many times. This chain uses TRBV5-1 with TRBJ1-4; 8 nucleotides match TRBD1. Trimming at V came to 1 base and at J to 6 bases, leaving 8 bases not matched to a gene. The CDR3 is made up of 16 amino acids. CDR1 SGHRS and CDR2 YFSETQ come from the germline V gene. CDR3 coding DNA: TGCGCCAGCAGCTTGCATCAGGGGGCGCAGGATGAAAAACTGTTTTTT. Its translation is CASSLHQGAQDEKLFF.

The chain joins TRBV20-1 to TRBJ2-3, with 9 positions matching TRBD1. Germline V gene data show CDR1 as DFQATT and CDR2 as SNEGSKA (reference sequence). The V and J ends lost 4 bases and 2 bases, in that order; junction bases with no gene match: 7. The CDR3 has 15 amino acids. The DNA of the CDR3 is TGCAGTGCTACGGACAGGGGCAGTTTCACAGATACGCAGTATTTT. This sequence encodes CSATDRGSFTDTQYF.

CDR3 in amino acids: CSARTGGIKGEQFF. In DNA form, the CDR3 reads TGCAGTGCTAGAACCGGGGGCATCAAGGGAGAGCAGTTCTTC. V usage is TRBV20-1 and J usage is TRBJ2-1; D is possibly TRBD1 or TRBD2 (6 bases each). Germline V gene sequence: CDR1 DFQATT, CDR2 SNEGSKA (reference sequence). With 2 bases removed from V and 10 bases from J, the gap between germline ends came to 18 bases. The CDR3 sequence is 14 residues long.

This clonotype has just a few counts. The rearrangement links TRBV20-1 to TRBJ1-4; 7 nucleotides match TRBD1. The CDR3 spans 14 residues. V lost 3 bases to trimming and J lost 6 bases; unmatched junction nucleotides: 7. In germline, CDR1 is DFQATT, CDR2 SNEGSKA (reference sequence). The CDR3 DNA reads TGCAGTGCTAGTGAGGGGGCAAGAGATGAAAAACTGTTTTTT. This gives the protein CSASEGARDEKLFF.

The V and J genes are TRBV5-6 and TRBJ2-5; 14 nucleotides line up with TRBD2. The trim removed 4 bases at V and 4 bases at J, leaving 12 bases unmatched. The CDR3 runs to 18 residues. Germline lookup yields CDR1 SGHDT and CDR2 YYEEEE. CDR3: CASSAGTSGGLRGETQYF. The DNA of the CDR3 is TGTGCCAGCAGCGCAGGGACTAGCGGGGGCCTGCGGGGAGAGACCCAGTACTTC.

This clonotype was seen only a few times. The CDR3 sequence is CASSLVTGSWEKLFF. The CDR3 nucleotides read TGTGCCAGCAGCTTAGTAACAGGCTCCTGGGAAAAACTGTTTTTT. The chain carries TRBV11-2 and TRBJ1-4; the D gene is possibly TRBD1 (5 bases). V dropped 1 base and J dropped 8 bases, with 14 bases sitting between them. The CDR3 is 15 amino acids. CDR1 SGHAT and CDR2 FQNNGV come from the germline V gene.

This clonotype came up a few times. In DNA, the CDR3 is TGTGCCAGCAGTTACTCTAGCGGGGCGCCGGGGGGGGAGACCCAGTACTTC. It translates to CASSYSSGAPGGETQYF. The chain carries TRBV6-5 and TRBJ2-5, with 8 bases that match TRBD2. This CDR3 is 17 amino acids long. Trimming took 0 bases from V and 5 from J; bases not matched to a gene: 11. Germline-derived CDR1 and CDR2 are MNHEY and SVGAGI.

This clonotype occurred a few times. V and J are TRBV19 and TRBJ1-5; 8 bases align to TRBD1. V lost 3 bases, J lost 1 base, and 11 bases stayed unmatched. CDR3 size: 18 residues. Germline V lookup: CDR1 LNHDA, CDR2 SQIVND (reference sequence). CDR3 region: CASSIPGQGRGSNQPQHF. DNA for the CDR3: TGTGCCAGTAGTATCCCCGGACAGGGTCGTGGGAGCAATCAGCCCCAGCATTTT.

At least ten counts were recorded for this clonotype. The rearrangement joins TRBV7-7 to TRBJ2-3; TRBD2 agrees at 9 bases. Per germline, CDR1 SSHAT and CDR2 FNYEAQ (reference sequence). The J segment lost 5 bases and the V segment lost 3 bases, leaving 6 bases of the junction unmatched. This CDR3 spans 15 amino acids. CDR3 nucleotide sequence: TGTGCCAGCAGCTTGAGCGGGGGGCTTGGAGATACGCAGTATTTT. Amino acids: CASSLSGGLGDTQYF.

This clonotype appeared a few times. This chain connects TRBV2 to TRBJ1-2; a weak D match, TRBD1 (6 bases). This CDR3 spans 12 amino acids. The germline V gene encodes CDR1 SNHLY and CDR2 FYNNEI. V was trimmed by 6 bases and J by 9 bases, leaving 14 bases between them. The CDR3 reads CASSEGGLSYTF. The CDR3 DNA reads as TGTGCCAGCAGCGAGGGGGGGCTTAGCTACACCTTC.

This clonotype was observed many times. The genes are TRBV7-2 and TRBJ2-1, with unresolved D. Germline V gene sequence: CDR1 SGHTA, CDR2 FQGNSA. The V end lost 5 bases, the J end lost 10 bases, and 9 bases lay between the germline ends. The CDR3 has 11 residues. The CDR3 DNA reads TGTGCCAGCAGCCCTGTTGCGGAGCAGTTCTTC. Translating gives CASSPVAEQFF.

This clonotype was seen ten or more times. V and J are TRBV5-1 and TRBJ1-4, with D uncertain. The CDR3 runs 16 residues. The V end was cut by 5 bases, the J end by 3 bases, with 17 bases between. From germline, CDR1 is SGHRS and CDR2 YFSETQ. The CDR3 nucleotides read TGCGCCAGCAGTTCGACGGGCTTGATAGCTAATGAAAAACTGTTTTTT. Translation gives CASSSTGLIANEKLFF. The full variable domain, completed using reference TRBV5-1 and TRBJ1-4, is KAGVTQTPRYLIKTRGQQVTLSCSPISGHRSVSWYQQTPGQGLQFLFEYFSETQRNKGNFPGRFSGRQFSNSRSEMNVSTLELGDSALYLCASSSTGLIANEKLFFGSGTQLSVL.

This clonotype was counted many times. This CDR3 reads CASSDPGQEYNEQFF. The CDR3 DNA reads as TGCGCCAGCAGCGATCCGGGACAAGAGTACAATGAGCAGTTCTTC. The chain combines TRBV5-1 with TRBJ2-1; the D gene is possibly TRBD1 (6 bases). Per germline, CDR1 SGHRS and CDR2 YFSETQ. The CDR3 totals 15 residues. Deletions cut 4 bases from V and 4 bases from J, with 15 bases between.

This clonotype was counted at least ten times. The chain is built from TRBV9 and TRBJ2-5; D unclear. Per the germline V gene, CDR1 is SGDLS and CDR2 is YYNGEE. The CDR3 sequence is 13 residues long. V lost 2 bases, J lost 5 bases, and 10 bases lay in between. The CDR3 loop is CASSVDSRETQYF. CDR3 nucleotide sequence: TGTGCCAGCAGCGTCGACTCCAGGGAGACCCAGTACTTC.

This clonotype was recorded at least ten times. The chain links TRBV20-1 to TRBJ2-4, with 9 bases matching TRBD1. Germline-derived CDR1 and CDR2 are DFQATT and SNEGSKA (reference sequence). The CDR3 length is 14 residues. After removal of 6 bases from V and 10 bases from J, the junction contained 13 bases not matched to a gene. This CDR3 is CSAVRTGVNEIQYF. In DNA form, the CDR3 reads TGCAGTGCGGTCCGGACAGGGGTAAATGAAATTCAGTACTTC.

This clonotype came up many times. The rearrangement uses TRBV14 and TRBJ1-2; a possible D gene is TRBD1 (6 bases). Trimming pared 1 base from V and 4 bases from J, leaving 13 bases between. Germline V gene lookup returns CDR1 SGHDN and CDR2 FVKESK. The CDR3 spans 15 residues. The CDR3 sequence: CASSQAGGQGYGYTF. The DNA for the CDR3 is TGTGCCAGCAGCCAAGCGGGGGGCCAGGGCTATGGCTACACCTTC.